This T cell receptor (beta chain) originates from a study of blood T cells in healthy people across ages. With a J-beta primer mix and a sample-barcoded 5' primer, a second PCR ran about 6 to 11 cycles. The template-switch adaptor was a 5' adaptor with 12 random nucleotides. It tagged each cDNA molecule. A single record per CDR3 protein comes from TCRdb applying MiXCR to the 5' RACE reads. This sample has hundreds of thousands of distinct CDR3 sequences, with less than 35% found just once. The study's findings and limits: Long-lived and aged donors differed, with more naive CD4+ cells and higher diversity in the long-lived.

The V and J ends lost 3 bases and 3 bases respectively, with 8 bases between them. Germline loops: CDR1 KGHSH, CDR2 LQKENI. The length of the CDR3 is 13 residues. This clonotype turned up a few times. Its specificity is not known. The sequenced sample was blood. The chain is built from TRBV18 and TRBJ1-1; no clear D gene. This sequence originates from a woman aged 80 or over in good health. DNA of the CDR3: TGTGCCAGCTCACCGGGTCCGCACACTGAAGCTTTCTTT. This encodes CASSPGPHTEAFF.